This T cell receptor beta chain was recorded in a study of T cells after yellow fever vaccination. The CDR3 runs to 15 residues. V lost 6 bases to trimming and J lost 0 bases, with 12 bases between them. Germline lookup yields CDR1 MNHEY and CDR2 SVGEGT. This clonotype was observed a few times. TCRdb independently ran MiXCR on the 5' RACE reads; one entry per CDR3 protein. The repertoire has some 320,000 distinct CDR3 sequences, over 8.5% of them found once; the top ten carry about 3.3%. The chain has TRBV6-2 or TRBV6-3 and TRBJ1-5; TRBD1 might be the D (5 bases). The material was CD4+ T cells sorted from PBMCs, obtained 45 days after the yellow fever booster vaccination. This sequence originates from a man between 18 and 29 years old who received the YFV17D yellow fever vaccine. CDR3 sequence: CASRIWGHSNQPQHF. The CDR3 region has the DNA TGTGCCAGCAGGATTTGGGGCCATAGCAATCAGCCCCAGCATTTT.